This is a list of T cell receptor beta chains from one sample in a study of T cell repertoires in cytomegalovirus infection. Their cognate antigens are unknown. Via MiXCR, TCRdb re-called the reads, giving one row per CDR3 protein. The sample holds 200,000 to 250,000 distinct CDR3 sequences, roughly 34% seen once. This sample comprised CD8+ T cells from cultured PBMCs, obtained from culture after CMV antigen stimulation. These receptors came from a human donor in good health (CMV status not recorded). Some clones in this sample may be carry-over from other donors' samples. CDR3s include the opening cysteine and the closing phenylalanine or tryptophan. The D gene is left open where the match is weak. A row's size may be missing; if present it is once, few, many or a size class.

>.|.|TRBV27|TRBJ2-7
TGTGCCAGCAGTCACTCTTGGGGCAGGGAAGGGTACGAGCAGTACTTC
CASSHSWGREGYEQYF
>few|.|TRBV7-2|TRBJ2-7
TGTGCCAGCAGCTTCCAACAAGGCGGCTCCTACGAGCAGTACTTC
CASSFQQGGSYEQYF
>once|.|TRBV20-1|TRBJ2-1
TGCAGTTTACAGGAATTGTCCTACAATGAGCAGTTCTTC
CSLQELSYNEQFF
>many|.|TRBV10-3|TRBJ1-2
TGTGCCATCAGTGACTCGACAGTGGGCTTGCCTGGCTACACCTTC
CAISDSTVGLPGYTF
>.|TRBD2|TRBV15|TRBJ2-1
TGTGCCACCAGCAGAGAATTAACTAGCGGCCCCTACAATGAGCAGTTCTTC
CATSRELTSGPYNEQFF
>few|.|TRBV7-9|TRBJ2-1
TGTGCCAGCAGCTTAGGGGTTGCGAGAGTCCTTGCGCCCTACAATGAGCAGTTCTTC
CASSLGVARVLAPYNEQFF
>.|TRBD2|TRBV7-9|TRBJ2-7
TGTGCCAGTCCTCCCAGCGGAGCGGGGGCTCCCTACGAGCAGTACTTC
CASPPSGAGAPYEQYF
>.|.|TRBV3-1|TRBJ1-1
TGTGCCAGCAAACAGAGGATCAACACTGAAGCTTTCTTT
CASKQRINTEAFF
>.|TRBD2|TRBV7-8|TRBJ2-5
TGTGCCAGCAGCATACCTAGCGGGGGGATTCGTGAGACCCAGTACTTC
CASSIPSGGIRETQYF
>.|TRBD1|TRBV10-3|TRBJ1-2
TGTGCCATAGGGACAGGGACGACCTATGGCTACACCTTC
CAIGTGTTYGYTF
>few|.|TRBV11-2|TRBJ2-1
TGTGCCAGCAGCCATTACAATGAGCAGTTCTTC
CASSHYNEQFF
>.|.|TRBV7-4|TRBJ2-1
TGTGCCAGCAGCCTCCCGTTGGGACACAAGAATGACAATGAGCAGTTCTTC
CASSLPLGHKNDNEQFF
>.|.|TRBV28|TRBJ1-1
TGTGCCAGCAGTTTCGCGCTTGAAGCTTTCTTT
CASSFALEAFF
>.|TRBD1|TRBV6-1|TRBJ2-7
TGTGCCAGCAGGGCACGGGACAGGTTGACCTACGAGCAGTACTTC
CASRARDRLTYEQYF
>many|.|TRBV7-2|TRBJ1-6
TGTGCCAGCAGCTTAAAACGGACGAATTCACCCCTCCACTTT
CASSLKRTNSPLHF
>.|TRBD2|TRBV7-6|TRBJ2-4
TGTGCAAGCAGCAAGGGACTAGCGGGGCACAAAAACATTCAGTACTTC
CASSKGLAGHKNIQYF
>few|.|TRBV7-2|TRBJ1-2
TGTGCCAGCAGCTTAGGCGAAGGGGGTGGCTACACCTTC
CASSLGEGGGYTF
>many|.|TRBV7-8|TRBJ2-1
TGTGCCAGCAGCCACTTCGATCCGAGCGATGAGCAGTTCTTC
CASSHFDPSDEQFF
>many|.|TRBV11-2|TRBJ2-7
TGTGCCAGCAGCTCCCTTCTCGAATCCAACTCCTACGAGCAGTACTTC
CASSSLLESNSYEQYF